Shown below are 17 T cell receptor beta chains from a single sample sequenced in a study of early T cells in non-severe SARS-CoV-2 infection. TCRdb recomputed calls from the 5' RACE reads with MiXCR, one row per CDR3 protein. The sample holds about 60,000 distinct CDR3 sequences, 15% seen once. The sample was whole blood, taken at baseline. The receptors come from an adult who was a healthcare worker with PCR-confirmed SARS-CoV-2 infection or an uninfected control (not recorded which).

The J gene is TRBJ1-5, the V gene TRBV6-1; 7 bases align to TRBD1. The CDR3 runs to 15 residues. The germline gives CDR1 MNHNS, CDR2 SASEGT. Trimming cost V 6 bases and J 5 bases; bases outside gene matches: 10. Here the CDR3 DNA reads TGTGCCAGCAGAGAGCTAGGGGGCGGATATCAGCCCCAGCATTTT. Its protein product is CASRELGGGYQPQHF.

This clonotype was recorded a few times. The chain couples TRBV6-2 or TRBV6-3 to TRBJ1-1; no clear D gene. From germline, CDR1 is MNHEY and CDR2 SVGEGT. The ends were cut back, 0 bases at V and 0 bases at J, with 11 bases in the middle. The CDR3 is made up of 16 amino acids. This CDR3 is CASSYSIAVMNTEAFF. CDR3 coding DNA: TGTGCCAGCAGTTACTCCATCGCAGTTATGAACACTGAAGCTTTCTTT.

There are a few counts of this clonotype. The V gene is TRBV24-1, the J gene TRBJ2-1; D possibly corresponds to TRBD1 (6 bases). The germline CDR1 and CDR2 sequences are KGHDR and SFDVKD. The germline V and J ends were trimmed by 2 bases and 4 bases, with 8 bases remaining between them. The CDR3 covers 14 residues. The DNA for the CDR3 is TGTGCCACCAGTGATTCCGGACAGTACAATGAGCAGTTCTTC. Translation gives CATSDSGQYNEQFF.

The sample holds many counts of this clonotype. The V and J genes are TRBV7-3 and TRBJ2-1; 7 positions match TRBD2. Germline V lookup: CDR1 SGHTA, CDR2 FQGTGA. The CDR3 runs to 12 residues. Trimming at V came to 11 bases and at J to 3 bases, leaving 4 bases not matched to a gene. The CDR3 bases are TGTGCCGCTAGCGGCTACTACAATGAGCAGTTCTTC. This translates into CAASGYYNEQFF.

A few counts support this clonotype. The chain couples TRBV5-1 to TRBJ2-1; 9 nucleotides match TRBD1. The CDR3 has 13 amino acids. The junction had 5 bases not matched to a gene; V was cut back by 7 bases and J by 6 bases. Germline V CDR1 and CDR2: SGHRS, YFSETQ. The CDR3 sequence: CASGKDRGNEQFF. The CDR3 bases are TGCGCCAGCGGAAAGGACAGGGGCAATGAGCAGTTCTTC.

V gene TRBV29-1 combines with J gene TRBJ2-3; a weak D match, TRBD1 (5 bases). With 1 base removed from V and 1 base from J, the gap between germline ends came to 9 bases. Per the germline V gene, CDR1 is SQVTM and CDR2 is ANQGSEA. The CDR3 extends over 14 amino acids. In nucleotides, the CDR3 is TGCAGCGTTGAAGGGGGCAGGGGCACAGATACGCAGTATTTT. Translation gives CSVEGGRGTDTQYF.

This chain connects TRBV2 to TRBJ1-4; 7 bases are a match to TRBD1. Germline V gene data show CDR1 as SNHLY and CDR2 as FYNNEI. The CDR3 consists of 14 residues. V lost 3 bases, J lost 8 bases, and 6 bases stayed unmatched. The CDR3 nucleotides read TGTGCCAGCAGTGATAGGACAGGTGGGGAAAAACTGTTTTTT. The encoded protein is CASSDRTGGEKLFF.

Ten or more counts support this clonotype. This rearrangement joins TRBV5-1 to TRBJ2-7; perhaps TRBD1 as D (5 bases). The V gene lost 4 bases and the J gene lost 1 base, with 15 bases spanning the gap. Germline V lookup: CDR1 SGHRS, CDR2 YFSETQ. The CDR3 has 15 amino acids. In DNA, the CDR3 is TGCGCCAGCAGCCGTGGACAAGGATTATCCTACGAGCAGTACTTC. Protein: CASSRGQGLSYEQYF.

This clonotype was picked up many times. V is TRBV11-2 and J is TRBJ2-7; D is perhaps TRBD1 (5 bases). The CDR3 loop spans 15 amino acids. V gave up 0 bases and J gave up 0 bases, with 9 bases separating them. The germline gives CDR1 SGHAT, CDR2 FQNNGV. This chain's CDR3 is CASSLDLQASYEQYF. The CDR3 DNA reads TGTGCCAGCAGCTTAGACTTACAGGCCTCCTACGAGCAGTACTTC.

This clonotype has just one count. The chain uses TRBV12-3 or TRBV12-4 and TRBJ1-4; D not resolved. The V end was cut by 2 bases, the J end by 11 bases, with 12 bases between. This CDR3 has 13 amino acids. The CDR3 spells CASSLNEGGKLFF. Written as DNA, the CDR3 is TGTGCCAGCAGTTTAAACGAGGGAGGGAAACTGTTTTTT.

This clonotype has a count of ten or more. The gene calls are TRBV12-3 or TRBV12-4 and TRBJ2-7, with 7 bases matching TRBD2. The V and J ends lost 6 bases and 3 bases, in that order; junction bases with no gene match: 2. There are 12 residues in the CDR3. CDR3 DNA sequence: TGTGCCAGCAGCGGGGAGGGCTACGAGCAGTACTTC. This gives the protein CASSGEGYEQYF.

This chain uses TRBV20-1 with TRBJ2-3, with 11 bases that match TRBD2. J lost 4 bases, V lost 6 bases, and 3 bases had no gene match. Germline CDR1 is DFQATT and CDR2 is SNEGSKA (reference sequence). The CDR3 consists of 13 residues. CDR3 residues: CSALLAGADTQYF. Written as DNA, the CDR3 is TGCAGTGCCCTACTAGCGGGAGCAGATACGCAGTATTTT.

This clonotype was seen at least ten times. This chain uses TRBV11-1 with TRBJ1-1, with D perhaps TRBD1 (6 bases). V lost 5 bases and J 5 bases, leaving 12 bases between the germline ends. CDR3 size: 13 residues. From germline, CDR1 is SGHAT and CDR2 FQDESV (reference sequence). CDR3 coding DNA: TGTGCCAGCAGCCCTTACAGGGAAACTGAAGCTTTCTTT. It specifies CASSPYRETEAFF.

The chain uses TRBV12-3 or TRBV12-4 and TRBJ2-1; no reliable D call. The CDR3 sequence is 13 residues long. Trimming took 3 bases from V and 3 from J, leaving 6 bases between them. CDR3 bases: TGTGCCAGCAGTTTCCTAGACTACAATGAGCAGTTCTTC. Translated: CASSFLDYNEQFF.

The gene calls are TRBV12-3 or TRBV12-4 and TRBJ1-1; weak D call: TRBD1 (6 bases). This CDR3 has 17 amino acids. Trimming pared 5 bases from V and 0 bases from J, leaving 19 bases between. The CDR3 loop is CASSPQGRGFMNTEAFF. The DNA of the CDR3 is TGTGCCAGCAGTCCACAGGGAAGGGGCTTTATGAACACTGAAGCTTTCTTT.

This clonotype was found a few times. The rearrangement uses TRBV21-1 and TRBJ2-3; TRBD1 is taken as the D call from the table, unchecked against the DNA. TRBV21-1 is designated a pseudogene. CDR3 size: 15 residues. The CDR3 coding sequence is TGTGCCAGCAGCGGGGCCGGGACTAGCACAGATACGCAGTATTTT. This codes for CASSGAGTSTDTQYF.

This clonotype was detected a few times. The rearrangement uses TRBV2 and TRBJ2-1; TRBD1 aligns across 8 bases. Germline V lookup: CDR1 SNHLY, CDR2 FYNNEI. V shed 10 bases and J 4 bases; nucleotides not matched to a gene: 6. CDR3 length: 13 amino acids. CDR3 sequence reads: CANSRDRYNEQFF. CDR3 DNA: TGTGCCAACTCCCGGGACAGGTACAATGAGCAGTTCTTC.